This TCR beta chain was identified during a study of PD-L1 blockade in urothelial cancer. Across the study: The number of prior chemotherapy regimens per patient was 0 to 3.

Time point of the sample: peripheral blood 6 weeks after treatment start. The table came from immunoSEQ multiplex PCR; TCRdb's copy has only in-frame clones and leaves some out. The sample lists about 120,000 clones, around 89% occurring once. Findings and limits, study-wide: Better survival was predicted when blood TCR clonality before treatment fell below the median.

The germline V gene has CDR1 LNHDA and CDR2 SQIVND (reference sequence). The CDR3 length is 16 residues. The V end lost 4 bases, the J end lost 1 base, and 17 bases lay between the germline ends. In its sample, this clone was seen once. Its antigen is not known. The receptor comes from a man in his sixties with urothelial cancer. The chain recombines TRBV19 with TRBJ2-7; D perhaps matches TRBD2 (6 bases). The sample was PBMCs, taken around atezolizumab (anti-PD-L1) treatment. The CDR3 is CASSRFSDGGSYEQYF. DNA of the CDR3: TGTGCCAGTAGTAGATTCTCGGACGGGGGTTCCTACGAGCAGTACTTC.